This TCR beta chain is from a study of blood T cell repertoires in COVID-19. Study-wide context: PBMCs, B-cell-depleted T cells, or T cells were the source of the cDNA or gDNA that made up the material.

The CDR3 spans 17 residues. V lost 2 bases to trimming and J lost 5 bases, with 20 bases between them. Germline V gene sequence: CDR1 MDHEN, CDR2 SYDVKM. TCRdb keeps only in-frame clones here, not all; method: immunoSEQ multiplex PCR. The table lists around 140,000 clones, approximately 81% of them singletons. This chain links TRBV28 with TRBJ2-3, with a tentative D call TRBD2 (6 bases). This receptor was taken from a human donor in a cohort sampled during active COVID-19. The sequenced sample was peripheral blood. The CDR3 region is CASSLSGVTSTLDTQYF. The CDR3 nucleotides are TGTGCCAGCAGTTTAAGTGGAGTAACTAGCACCTTAGATACGCAGTATTTT. The whole variable domain, remainder taken from reference TRBV28 and TRBJ2-3, is DVKVTQSSRYLVKRTGEKVFLECVQDMDHENMFWYRQDPGLGLRLIYFSYDVKMKEKGDIPEGYSVSREKKERFSLILESASTNQTSMYLCASSLSGVTSTLDTQYFGPGTRLTVL.